This T cell receptor beta chain was found in a study of Graves' ophthalmopathy and Graves' hyperthyroidism. Study results and caveats: Ophthalmopathy progression predictions by the model showed around 72% specificity and approximately 70% sensitivity. The blood repertoire also included most expanded thyroid clonotypes above 0.001 frequency. A model of 13 signatures distinguished ophthalmopathy from stable hyperthyroidism at approximately 90% sensitivity and about 80% specificity.

RNA transcripts served as template for amplifying TCR beta CDR3 sequences. The first-round RT-PCR employed HTBI primers together with the Qiagen OneStep RT-PCR kit. A multiplex PCR was then performed as the second round. TCRdb itself ran the multiplex PCR reads through MiXCR, one entry per CDR3 protein. Counted here are over 450,000 distinct CDR3 sequences, about 15% occurring once; the ten biggest clones make up approximately 9.8%. In the case of this clonotype: The antigen is not known.

The sequence was collected from a young woman with Graves' ophthalmopathy. The sample was blood.

The CDR3 DNA is TGTGCCAGCAGTTTAAACAGGGCGGGCACTGAAGCTTTCTTT. Translating gives CASSLNRAGTEAFF. J is TRBJ1-1 and V is TRBV27; D is perhaps TRBD1 (6 bases). This CDR3 comprises 14 residues. V was cut by 2 bases and J by 4 bases, with 11 bases left in between. Germline lookup yields CDR1 MNHEY and CDR2 SMNVEV (reference sequence).